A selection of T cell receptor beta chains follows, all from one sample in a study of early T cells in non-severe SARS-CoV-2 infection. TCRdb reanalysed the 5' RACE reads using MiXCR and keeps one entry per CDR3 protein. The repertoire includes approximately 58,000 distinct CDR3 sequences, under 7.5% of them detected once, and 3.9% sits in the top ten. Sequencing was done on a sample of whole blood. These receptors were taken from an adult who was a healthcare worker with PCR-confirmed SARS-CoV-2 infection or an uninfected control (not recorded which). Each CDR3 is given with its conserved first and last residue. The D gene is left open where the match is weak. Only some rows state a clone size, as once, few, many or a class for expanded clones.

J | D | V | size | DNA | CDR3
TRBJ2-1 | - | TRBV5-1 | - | TGCGCCAGCAGCTTGGGCAGCAGGGGGGATGAGCAGTTCTTC | CASSLGSRGDEQFF
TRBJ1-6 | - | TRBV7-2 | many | TGTGCCAGCAGCAAGACTCAGGGATCCTATAATTCACCCCTCCACTTT | CASSKTQGSYNSPLHF
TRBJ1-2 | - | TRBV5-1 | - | TGCGCCAGCACCACCGGGGGCTCGGACTATGGCTACACCTTC | CASTTGGSDYGYTF
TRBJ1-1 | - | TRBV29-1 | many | TGCAGCGTTGAAGATCCCGGGGAAGCTTTCTTT | CSVEDPGEAFF
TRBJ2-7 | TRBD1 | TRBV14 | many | TGTGCCAGCAGTCCCGGGACAGGGTGGACGGTCCCCTACGAGCAGTACTTC | CASSPGTGWTVPYEQYF
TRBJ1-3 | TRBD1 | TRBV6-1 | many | TGTGCCAGCCGGGACAGGGTTGGAAACACCATATATTTT | CASRDRVGNTIYF
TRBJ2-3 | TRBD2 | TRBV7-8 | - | TGTGCCAGCAGCTTACTAGCGGGGGGGCAGAAAAGCACAGATACGCAGTATTTT | CASSLLAGGQKSTDTQYF
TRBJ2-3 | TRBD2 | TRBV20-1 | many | TGCAGTGCTAGAGATCCCCTGGGGGGTAGCGGGGATAGCACAGATACGCAGTATTTT | CSARDPLGGSGDSTDTQYF
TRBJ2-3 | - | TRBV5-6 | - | TGTGCCAGCAGCTTCCCCCCTGGGCGCGTCGGGGCGGGAGATACGCAGTATTTT | CASSFPPGRVGAGDTQYF
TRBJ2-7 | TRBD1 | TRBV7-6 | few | TGTGCCAGCAGCCCCGGGACAGGGGCATCCTACGAGCAGTACTTC | CASSPGTGASYEQYF
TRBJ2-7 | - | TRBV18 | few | TGTGCCAGCTCACTGTCGAAGGGTTGGGAGCAGTACTTC | CASSLSKGWEQYF
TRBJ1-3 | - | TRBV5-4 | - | TGTGCCAGCAGCCCCGACGGGGTCACGAACACCATATATTTT | CASSPDGVTNTIYF
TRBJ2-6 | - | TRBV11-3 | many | TGTGCCAGCAGCTCCTCTTACAGCTCTGGGGCCAACGTCCTGACTTTC | CASSSSYSSGANVLTF
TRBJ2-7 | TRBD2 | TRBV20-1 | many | TGCAGTGCTGACGCTAGCGGGGGGGCCATAACCTCCATTCCCTACGAGCAGTACTTC | CSADASGGAITSIPYEQYF
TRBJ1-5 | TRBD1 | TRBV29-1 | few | TGCAGCTCCTACGAGCAAGGGGGCATCGGACAGCCCCAGCATTTT | CSSYEQGGIGQPQHF
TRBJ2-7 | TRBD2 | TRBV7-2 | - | TGTGCCAGCAGCTTAGACATAGGACTAGCTGCCTACGAGCAGTACTTC | CASSLDIGLAAYEQYF
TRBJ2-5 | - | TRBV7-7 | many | TGTGCTAGCAGCTCAGAGGCTTTCCAAGAGACCCAGTACTTC | CASSSEAFQETQYF
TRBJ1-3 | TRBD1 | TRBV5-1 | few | TGCGCCAGCAGCGTCGGACAGGGACCCACCTCTGGAAACACCATATATTTT | CASSVGQGPTSGNTIYF
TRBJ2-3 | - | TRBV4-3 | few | TGCGCCAGCAGCCGGGGACCCGAGTCCGCAGATACGCAGTATTTT | CASSRGPESADTQYF
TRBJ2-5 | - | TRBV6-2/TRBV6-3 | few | TGTGCCAGCAACCTCGGAGGGAGCAGTAAAGAGACCCAGTACTTC | CASNLGGSSKETQYF
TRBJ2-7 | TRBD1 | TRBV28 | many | TGTGCCAGCAGTCTAATGAGACAGGGGGCGTTGGGTTACGAGCAGTACTTC | CASSLMRQGALGYEQYF
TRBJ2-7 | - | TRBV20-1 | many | TGCAGTGCTAGAGTCCCGGGGACCAGCTCCTACGAGCAGTACTTC | CSARVPGTSSYEQYF
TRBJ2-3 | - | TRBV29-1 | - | TGCAGCGGGGAGCAACCAGGCACAGATACGCAGTATTTT | CSGEQPGTDTQYF
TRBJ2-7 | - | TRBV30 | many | TGTGCCTGGAATATCAGGGGGGGTTACGAGCAGTACTTC | CAWNIRGGYEQYF
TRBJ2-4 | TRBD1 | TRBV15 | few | TGTGCCACCAGCAGAGATTCGACAGGGGGCGTTGAATTC | CATSRDSTGGVEF
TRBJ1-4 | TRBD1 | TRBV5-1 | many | TGCGCCAGCAGCTTGCGGCATGACGCCGACAGGGTCGGAGAAAAACTGTTTTTT | CASSLRHDADRVGEKLFF
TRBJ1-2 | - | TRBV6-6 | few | TGTGCCAGCAGTCAGAGATTCCCGAGGGACTATGGCTACACCTTC | CASSQRFPRDYGYTF
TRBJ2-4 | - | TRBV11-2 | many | TGTGCCAGCAGCTTGGGATGGTCCAAAAACATTCAGTACTTC | CASSLGWSKNIQYF
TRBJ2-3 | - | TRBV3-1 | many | TGTGCCAGCAGCAGAGGTGTATCGGGCAGGAAAGGCACAGATACGCAGTATTTT | CASSRGVSGRKGTDTQYF
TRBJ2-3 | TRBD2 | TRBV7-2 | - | TGTGCCAGCAGACTTCGTCCCCCCCAGGGACTAGCGAGAAGCACAGATACGCAGTATTTT | CASRLRPPQGLARSTDTQYF
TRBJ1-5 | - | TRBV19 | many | TGTGCCAGTAGTACGTCCGACAGAGCTAATCAGCCCCAGCATTTT | CASSTSDRANQPQHF
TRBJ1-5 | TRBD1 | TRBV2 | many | TGTGCCAGCAAGGGACAGGTCAATCAGCCCCAGCATTTT | CASKGQVNQPQHF
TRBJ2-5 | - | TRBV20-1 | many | TGCAGTGCTATCCGAGGGACTGCCCAAGAGACCCAGTACTTC | CSAIRGTAQETQYF
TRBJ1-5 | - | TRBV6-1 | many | TGTGCCAGCAATTGGAACAGGGGCAATCAGCCCCAGCATTTT | CASNWNRGNQPQHF
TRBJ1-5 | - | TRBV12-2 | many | TGTGCAAGTCGCTTTCGGGCCGCAGCGGCCAGGCCCCAGCATTTT | CASRFRAAAARPQHF
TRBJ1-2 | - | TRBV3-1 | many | TGTGCCAGCAGCCCGAATAGGGCGACCGCTGGCTACACCTTC | CASSPNRATAGYTF
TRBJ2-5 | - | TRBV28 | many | TGTGCCAGCAGTTCTCCGCGGACATCGTATCAAGAGACCCAGTACTTC | CASSSPRTSYQETQYF
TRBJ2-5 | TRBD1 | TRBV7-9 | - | TGTGCCAGCAGCTTAGCGCACGGGACAGGGGGCCGAATTGGCCAAGAGACCCAGTACTTC | CASSLAHGTGGRIGQETQYF
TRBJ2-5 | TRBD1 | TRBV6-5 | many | TGTGCCACCTTAACAGGGGTTTCAGGAGAGACCCAGTACTTC | CATLTGVSGETQYF
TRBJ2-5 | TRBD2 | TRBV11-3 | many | TGTGCCAGCAGCTTCGGTATAGCGGGGGGGCAAGAGACCCAGTACTTC | CASSFGIAGGQETQYF
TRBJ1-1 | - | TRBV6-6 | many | TGTGCCAGCAGGGGTTTAGAGGCTGAAGCTTTCTTT | CASRGLEAEAFF
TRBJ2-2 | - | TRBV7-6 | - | TGTGCCAGCAGCTCCCTAAGGGGCAGCACCGGGGAGCTGTTTTTT | CASSSLRGSTGELFF
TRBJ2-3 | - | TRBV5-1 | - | TGCGCCAGCAGCTTGACCAGGGTCGAGGATACGCAGTATTTT | CASSLTRVEDTQYF
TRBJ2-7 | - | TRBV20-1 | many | TGCAGTGCTAGAGATAACCGGGAGCAGTACTTC | CSARDNREQYF
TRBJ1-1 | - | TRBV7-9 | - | TGTGCCAGCAGCCCCGGGGAGGGCAGGGGAACCAATGAAGCTTTCTTT | CASSPGEGRGTNEAFF
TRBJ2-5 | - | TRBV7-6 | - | TGTGCCAGCAGCTTATACTACAGGGCAGAGACCCAGTACTTC | CASSLYYRAETQYF
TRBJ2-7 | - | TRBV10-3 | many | TGTGCCATCAGTAAGACAGCCCGGGAGCAGTACTTC | CAISKTAREQYF
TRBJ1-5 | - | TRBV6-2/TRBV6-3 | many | TGTGCCACCCGAGGGGGGGGCAGCAATCAGCCCCAGCATTTT | CATRGGGSNQPQHF
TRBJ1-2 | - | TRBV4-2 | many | TGTGCCAGCAGCCAAGAGGGCAGGGCTGTTGGCTACACCTTC | CASSQEGRAVGYTF
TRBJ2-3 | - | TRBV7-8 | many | TGTGCCAGCAGCTTAGGTGCGACATGGGGCACAGATACGCAGTATTTT | CASSLGATWGTDTQYF
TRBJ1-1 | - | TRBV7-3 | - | TGTGCCAGCAGCTTAGGATACGGGGTAGGACCGGACAACACTGAAGCTTTCTTT | CASSLGYGVGPDNTEAFF
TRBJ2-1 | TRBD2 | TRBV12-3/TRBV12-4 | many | TGTGCCAGCAGTTCCTCGAGCGGGGGCGAGCAGTTCTTC | CASSSSSGGEQFF
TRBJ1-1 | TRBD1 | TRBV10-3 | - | TGTGCCATCAGTGAAAGACAGGGGGGTAACACTGAAGCTTTCTTT | CAISERQGGNTEAFF
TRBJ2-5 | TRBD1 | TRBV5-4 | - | TGTGCCAGCAGCTCCAGGGGGTTCCAAGAGACCCAGTACTTC | CASSSRGFQETQYF
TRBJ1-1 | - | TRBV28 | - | TGTGCCAGCAGTTTACCCCTGGCAGGGGTAAGGACTGAAGCTTTCTTT | CASSLPLAGVRTEAFF